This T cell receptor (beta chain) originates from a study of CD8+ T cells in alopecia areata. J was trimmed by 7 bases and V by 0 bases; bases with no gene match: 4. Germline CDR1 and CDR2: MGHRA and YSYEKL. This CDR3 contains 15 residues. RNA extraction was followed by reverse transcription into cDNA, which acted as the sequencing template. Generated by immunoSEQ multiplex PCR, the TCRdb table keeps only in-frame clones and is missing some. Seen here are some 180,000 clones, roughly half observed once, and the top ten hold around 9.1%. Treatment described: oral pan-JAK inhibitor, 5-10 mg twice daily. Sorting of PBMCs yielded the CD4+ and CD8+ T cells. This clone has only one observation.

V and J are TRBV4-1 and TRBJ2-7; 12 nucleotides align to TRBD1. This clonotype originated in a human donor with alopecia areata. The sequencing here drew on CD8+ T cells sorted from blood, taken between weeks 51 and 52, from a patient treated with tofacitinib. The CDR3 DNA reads TGCGCCAGCAGCCAAGAGGGACAGGGGGCTGGGGAGCAGTACTTC. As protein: CASSQEGQGAGEQYF.